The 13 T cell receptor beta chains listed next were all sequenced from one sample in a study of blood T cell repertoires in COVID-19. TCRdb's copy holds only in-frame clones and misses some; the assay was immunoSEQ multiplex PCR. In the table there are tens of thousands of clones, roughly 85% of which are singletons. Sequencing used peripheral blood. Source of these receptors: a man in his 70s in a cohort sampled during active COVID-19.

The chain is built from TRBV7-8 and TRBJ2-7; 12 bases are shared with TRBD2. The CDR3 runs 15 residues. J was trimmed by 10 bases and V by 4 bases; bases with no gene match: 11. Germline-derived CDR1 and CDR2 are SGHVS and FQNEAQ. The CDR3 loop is CASSSRLAGVYYQYF. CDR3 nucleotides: TGTGCCAGCAGCTCCAGACTAGCGGGAGTTTACTATCAGTACTTC.

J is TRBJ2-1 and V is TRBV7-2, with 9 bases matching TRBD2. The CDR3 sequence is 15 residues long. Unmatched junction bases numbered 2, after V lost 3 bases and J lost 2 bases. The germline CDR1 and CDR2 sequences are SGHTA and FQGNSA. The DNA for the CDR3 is TGTGCCAGCAGCTTGACTAGCGGAACCTACAATGAGCAGTTCTTC. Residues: CASSLTSGTYNEQFF.

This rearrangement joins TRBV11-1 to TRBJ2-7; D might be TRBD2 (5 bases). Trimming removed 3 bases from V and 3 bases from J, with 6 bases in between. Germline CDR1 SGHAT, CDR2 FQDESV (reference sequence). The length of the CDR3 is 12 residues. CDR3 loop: CASSFRDYEQYF. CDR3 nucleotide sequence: TGTGCCAGCAGCTTTCGGGACTACGAGCAGTACTTC.

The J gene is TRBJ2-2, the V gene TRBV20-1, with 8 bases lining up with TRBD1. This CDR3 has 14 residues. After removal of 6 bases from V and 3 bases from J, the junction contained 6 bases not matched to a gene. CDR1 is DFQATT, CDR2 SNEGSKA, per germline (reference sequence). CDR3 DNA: TGCAGTGCAAGTGGACAGGGATACACCGGGGAGCTGTTTTTT. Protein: CSASGQGYTGELFF.

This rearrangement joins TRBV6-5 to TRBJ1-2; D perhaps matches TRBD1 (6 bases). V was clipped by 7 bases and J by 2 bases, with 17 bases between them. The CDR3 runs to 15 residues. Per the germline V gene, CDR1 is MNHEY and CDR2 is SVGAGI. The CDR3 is CASTKGVRQNYGYTF. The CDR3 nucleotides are TGTGCCAGCACCAAGGGGGTACGGCAGAACTATGGCTACACCTTC.

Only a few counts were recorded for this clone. The CDR3 DNA sequence: TGCGGGACAGGGCGGACCGGGGAGCTGTTTTTT. Protein product: CGTGRTGELFF. The chain is built from TRBV20-1 and TRBJ2-2; 9 bases map to TRBD1. The CDR3 spans 11 residues. The germline V gene has CDR1 DFQATT and CDR2 SNEGSKA (reference sequence).

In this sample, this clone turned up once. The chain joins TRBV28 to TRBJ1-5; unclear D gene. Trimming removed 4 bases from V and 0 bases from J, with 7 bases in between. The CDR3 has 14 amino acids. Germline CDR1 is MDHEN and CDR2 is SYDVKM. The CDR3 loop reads CASSYTVSNQPQHF. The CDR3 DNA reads TGTGCCAGCAGTTATACAGTTAGCAATCAGCCCCAGCATTTT.

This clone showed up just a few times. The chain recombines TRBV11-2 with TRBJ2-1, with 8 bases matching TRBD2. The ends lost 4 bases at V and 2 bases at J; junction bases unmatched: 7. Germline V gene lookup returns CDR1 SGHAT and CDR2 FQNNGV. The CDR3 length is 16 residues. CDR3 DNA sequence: TGTGCCAGCAGCTATTCAGCGGGAGTAGCCTACAATGAGCAGTTCTTC. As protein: CASSYSAGVAYNEQFF.

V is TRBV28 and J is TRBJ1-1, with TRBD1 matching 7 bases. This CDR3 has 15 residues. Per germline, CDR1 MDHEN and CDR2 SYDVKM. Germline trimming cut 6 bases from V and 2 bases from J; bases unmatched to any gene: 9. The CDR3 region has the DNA TGTGCCAGCAGGTCCGGGACAGCTTTTAACACTGAAGCTTTCTTT. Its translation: CASRSGTAFNTEAFF. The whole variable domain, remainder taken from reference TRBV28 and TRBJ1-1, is DVKVTQSSRYLVKRTGEKVFLECVQDMDHENMFWYRQDPGLGLRLIYFSYDVKMKEKGDIPEGYSVSREKKERFSLILESASTNQTSMYLCASRSGTAFNTEAFFGQGTRLTVV.

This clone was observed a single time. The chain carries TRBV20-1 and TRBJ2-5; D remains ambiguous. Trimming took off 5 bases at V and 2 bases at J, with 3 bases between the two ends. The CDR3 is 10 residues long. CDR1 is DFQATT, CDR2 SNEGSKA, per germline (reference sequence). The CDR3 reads CSASQETQYF. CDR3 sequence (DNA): TGCAGTGCTTCTCAAGAGACCCAGTACTTC.

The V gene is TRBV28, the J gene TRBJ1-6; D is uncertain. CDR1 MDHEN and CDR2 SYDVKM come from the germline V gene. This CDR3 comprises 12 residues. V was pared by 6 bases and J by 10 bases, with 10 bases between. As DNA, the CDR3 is TGTGCCAGCAGAGAGAGCATGTCACCCCTCCACTTT. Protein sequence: CASRESMSPLHF.

The CDR3 DNA reads TGTGCCAGCAGCTCTACTCAGGGGGCAGGTGGAAACTATGGCTACACCTTC. Translation gives CASSSTQGAGGNYGYTF. The rearrangement uses TRBV28 and TRBJ1-2; TRBD1 matches 8 bases. Germline CDR1 reads MDHEN; CDR2 reads SYDVKM. V trimming: 6 bases; J trimming: 2 bases; junction bases outside the gene matches: 14. The CDR3 runs to 17 residues.

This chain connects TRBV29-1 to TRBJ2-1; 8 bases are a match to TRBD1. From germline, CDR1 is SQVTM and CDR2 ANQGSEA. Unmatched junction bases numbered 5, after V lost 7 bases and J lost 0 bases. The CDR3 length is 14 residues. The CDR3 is CSARTGGSYNEQFF. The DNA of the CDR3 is TGCAGCGCTAGAACAGGGGGCTCCTACAATGAGCAGTTCTTC.